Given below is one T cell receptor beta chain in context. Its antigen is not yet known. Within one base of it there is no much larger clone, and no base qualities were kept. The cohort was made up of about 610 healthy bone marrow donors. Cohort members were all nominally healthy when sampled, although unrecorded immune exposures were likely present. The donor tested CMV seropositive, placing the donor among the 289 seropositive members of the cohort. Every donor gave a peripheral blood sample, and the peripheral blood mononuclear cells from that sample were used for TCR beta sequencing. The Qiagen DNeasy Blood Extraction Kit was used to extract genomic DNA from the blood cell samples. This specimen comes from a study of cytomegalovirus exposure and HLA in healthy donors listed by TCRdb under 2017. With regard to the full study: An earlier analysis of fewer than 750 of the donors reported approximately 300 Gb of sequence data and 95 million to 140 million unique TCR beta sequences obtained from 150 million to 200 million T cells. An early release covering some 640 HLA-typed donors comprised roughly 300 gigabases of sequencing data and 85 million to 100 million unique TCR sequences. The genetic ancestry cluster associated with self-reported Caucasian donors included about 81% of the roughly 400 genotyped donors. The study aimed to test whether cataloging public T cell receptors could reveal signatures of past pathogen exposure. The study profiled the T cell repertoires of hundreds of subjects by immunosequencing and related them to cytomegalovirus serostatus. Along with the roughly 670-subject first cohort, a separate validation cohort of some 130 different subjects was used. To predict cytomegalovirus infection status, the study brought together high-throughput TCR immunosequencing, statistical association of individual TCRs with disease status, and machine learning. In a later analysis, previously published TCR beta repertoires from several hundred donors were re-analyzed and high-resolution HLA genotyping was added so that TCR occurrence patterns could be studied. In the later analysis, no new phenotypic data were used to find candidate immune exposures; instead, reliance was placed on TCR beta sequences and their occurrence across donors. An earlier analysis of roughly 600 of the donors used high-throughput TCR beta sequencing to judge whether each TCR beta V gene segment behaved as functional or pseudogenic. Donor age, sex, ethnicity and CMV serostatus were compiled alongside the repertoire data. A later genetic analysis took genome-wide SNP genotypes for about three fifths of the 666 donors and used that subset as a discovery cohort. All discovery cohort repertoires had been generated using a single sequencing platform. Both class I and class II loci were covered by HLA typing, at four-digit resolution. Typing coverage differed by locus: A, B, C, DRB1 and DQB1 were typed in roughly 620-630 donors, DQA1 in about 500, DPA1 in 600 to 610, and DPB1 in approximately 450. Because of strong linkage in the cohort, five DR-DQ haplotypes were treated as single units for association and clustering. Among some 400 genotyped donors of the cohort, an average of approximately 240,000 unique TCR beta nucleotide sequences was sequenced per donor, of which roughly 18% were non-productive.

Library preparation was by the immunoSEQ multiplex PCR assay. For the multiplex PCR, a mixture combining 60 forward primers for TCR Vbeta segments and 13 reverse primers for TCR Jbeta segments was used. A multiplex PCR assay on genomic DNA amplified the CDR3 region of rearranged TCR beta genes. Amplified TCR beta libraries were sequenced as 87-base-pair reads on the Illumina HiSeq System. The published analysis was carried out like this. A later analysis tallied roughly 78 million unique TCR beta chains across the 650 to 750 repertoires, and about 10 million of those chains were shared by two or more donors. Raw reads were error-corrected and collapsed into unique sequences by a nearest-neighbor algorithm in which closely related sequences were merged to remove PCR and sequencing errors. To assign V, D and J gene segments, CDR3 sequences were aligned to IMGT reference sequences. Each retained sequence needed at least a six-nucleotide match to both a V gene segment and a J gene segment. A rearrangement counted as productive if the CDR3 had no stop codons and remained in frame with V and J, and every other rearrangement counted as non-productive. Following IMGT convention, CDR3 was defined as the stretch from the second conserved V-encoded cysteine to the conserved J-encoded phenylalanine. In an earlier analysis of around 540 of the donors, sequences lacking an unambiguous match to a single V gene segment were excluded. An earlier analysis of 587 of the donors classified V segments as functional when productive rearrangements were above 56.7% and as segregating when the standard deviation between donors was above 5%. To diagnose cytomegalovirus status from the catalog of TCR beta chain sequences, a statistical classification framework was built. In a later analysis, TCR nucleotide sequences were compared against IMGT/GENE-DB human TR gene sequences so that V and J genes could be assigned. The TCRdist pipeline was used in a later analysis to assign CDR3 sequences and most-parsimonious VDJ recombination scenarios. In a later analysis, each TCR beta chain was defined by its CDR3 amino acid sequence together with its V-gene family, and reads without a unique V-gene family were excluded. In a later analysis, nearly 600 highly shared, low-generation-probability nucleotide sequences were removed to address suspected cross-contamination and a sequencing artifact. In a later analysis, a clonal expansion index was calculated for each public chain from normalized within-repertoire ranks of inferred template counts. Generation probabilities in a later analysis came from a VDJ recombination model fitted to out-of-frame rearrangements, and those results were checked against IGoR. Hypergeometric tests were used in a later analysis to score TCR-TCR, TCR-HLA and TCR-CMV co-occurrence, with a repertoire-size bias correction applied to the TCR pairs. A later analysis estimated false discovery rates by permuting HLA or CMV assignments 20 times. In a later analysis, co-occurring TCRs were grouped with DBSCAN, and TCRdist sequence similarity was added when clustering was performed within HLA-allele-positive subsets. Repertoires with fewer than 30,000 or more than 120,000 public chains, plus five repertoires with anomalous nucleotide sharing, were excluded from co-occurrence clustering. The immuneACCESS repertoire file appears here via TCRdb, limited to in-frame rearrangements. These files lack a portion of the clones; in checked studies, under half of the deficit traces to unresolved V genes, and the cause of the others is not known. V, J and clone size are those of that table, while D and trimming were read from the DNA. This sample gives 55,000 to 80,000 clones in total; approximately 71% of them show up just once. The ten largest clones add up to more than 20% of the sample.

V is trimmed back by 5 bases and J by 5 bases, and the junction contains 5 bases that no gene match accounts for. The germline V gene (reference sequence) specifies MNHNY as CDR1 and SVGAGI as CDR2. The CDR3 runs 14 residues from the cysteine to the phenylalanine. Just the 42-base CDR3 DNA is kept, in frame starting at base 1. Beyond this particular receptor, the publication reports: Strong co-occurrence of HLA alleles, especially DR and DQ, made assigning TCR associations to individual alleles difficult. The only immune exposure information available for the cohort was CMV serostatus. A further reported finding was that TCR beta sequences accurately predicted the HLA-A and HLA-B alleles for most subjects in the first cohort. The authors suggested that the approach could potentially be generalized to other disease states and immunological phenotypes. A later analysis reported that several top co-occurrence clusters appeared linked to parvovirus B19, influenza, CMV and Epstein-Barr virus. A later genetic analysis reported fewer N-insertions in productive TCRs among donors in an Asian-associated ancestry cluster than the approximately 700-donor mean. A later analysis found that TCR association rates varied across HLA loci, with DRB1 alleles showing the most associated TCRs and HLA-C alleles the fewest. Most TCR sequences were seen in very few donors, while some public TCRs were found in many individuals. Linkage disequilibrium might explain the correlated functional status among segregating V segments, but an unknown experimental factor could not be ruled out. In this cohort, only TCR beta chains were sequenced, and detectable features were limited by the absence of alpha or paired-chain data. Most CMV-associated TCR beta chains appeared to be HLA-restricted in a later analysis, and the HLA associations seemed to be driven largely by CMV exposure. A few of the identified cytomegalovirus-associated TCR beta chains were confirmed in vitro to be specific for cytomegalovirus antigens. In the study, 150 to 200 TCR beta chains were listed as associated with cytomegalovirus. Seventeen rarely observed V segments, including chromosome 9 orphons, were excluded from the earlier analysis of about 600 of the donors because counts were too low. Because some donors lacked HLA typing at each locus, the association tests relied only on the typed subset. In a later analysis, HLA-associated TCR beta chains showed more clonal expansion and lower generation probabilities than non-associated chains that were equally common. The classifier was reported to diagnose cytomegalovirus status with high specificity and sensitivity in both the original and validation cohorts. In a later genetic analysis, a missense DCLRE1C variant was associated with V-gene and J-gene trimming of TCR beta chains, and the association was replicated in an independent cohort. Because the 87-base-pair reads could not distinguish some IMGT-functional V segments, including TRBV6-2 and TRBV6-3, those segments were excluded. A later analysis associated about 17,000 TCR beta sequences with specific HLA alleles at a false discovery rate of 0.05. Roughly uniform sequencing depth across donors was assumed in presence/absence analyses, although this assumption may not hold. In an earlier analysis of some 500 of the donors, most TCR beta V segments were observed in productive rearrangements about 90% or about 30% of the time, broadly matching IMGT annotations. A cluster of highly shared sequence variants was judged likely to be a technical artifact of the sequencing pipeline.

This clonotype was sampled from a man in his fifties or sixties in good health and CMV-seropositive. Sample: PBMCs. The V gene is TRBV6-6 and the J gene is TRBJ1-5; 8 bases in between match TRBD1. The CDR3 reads CASSGQGRDQPQHF. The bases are TGTGCCAGCAGTGGACAGGGCAGGGATCAGCCCCAGCATTTT.